Described below is a single T cell receptor (beta chain) sequence and its context. Its matching antigen is unknown. This sample stems from a study of beta chain features in type 1 diabetes. CDR3 length equals 14 residues. The germline V gene encodes CDR1 SQVTM and CDR2 ANQGSEA. The V end was cut by 1 base, the J end by 2 bases, with 10 bases between. Expressed TCRB transcripts were sequenced because the entire RNA isolate underwent reverse transcription. Only in-frame clones appear in the TCRdb table, and some are missing; sequencing was by immunoSEQ multiplex PCR. Among nearly 250,000 clones, 13% to 15% were seen once, and the ten largest hold 0.025% to 0.03%. One heparinised draw, averaging around 120 mL, was taken per donor. Each of the CD4+ naive, central memory, regulatory and stem cell-like memory populations was sorted via CD45RO/CCR7/CD25/CD127/CD95/CD27. Findings and caveats of the study: Patients' naive, central memory and Treg TCRB repertoires seemed closer to one another than those of healthy donors. The analysis here could not establish whether HLA type shapes TCRB rearrangement.

The chain recombines TRBV29-1 with TRBJ2-3; a possible D gene is TRBD2 (5 bases). The clonotype originates from a woman aged 40-49 years in good health. The sequenced sample consisted of naive CD4+ T cells from blood. The CDR3 loop reads CSVEGGQNTDTQYF. CDR3 coding DNA: TGCAGCGTTGAAGGCGGGCAGAACACAGATACGCAGTATTTT.